A selection of T cell receptor beta chains follows, all from one sample in a study of cytomegalovirus exposure and HLA in healthy donors. Assay used: immunoSEQ multiplex PCR; TCRdb lists only in-frame clones, some missing. The table has 200,000 to 250,000 clones, less than 85% seen once; the top ten hold approximately 0.22%. Sequencing was carried out using PBMCs. Source of these receptors: a girl between 2 and 10 years old in good health and CMV-seronegative. The CDR3 runs from the conserved cysteine through the conserved F or W. The D gene is left open where the match is weak. Clone size is not always given. Where it is, it says once, few, many or a class for expanded clones.

J | size | D | V | CDR3 | DNA
TRBJ2-7 | - | TRBD2 | TRBV7-9 | CASSSTFLAGGFDEQYF | TGTGCCAGCAGCTCGACCTTTTTAGCGGGGGGGTTCGACGAGCAGTACTTC
TRBJ1-2 | once | TRBD1 | TRBV19 | CASRRGTGGYTF | TGTGCCAGTAGGAGAGGGACAGGCGGCTACACCTTC
TRBJ2-5 | - | TRBD2 | TRBV29-1 | CSVFGARGETQYF | TGCAGCGTTTTCGGGGCGCGGGGGGAGACCCAGTACTTC
TRBJ1-1 | - | - | TRBV7-2 | CASSLGVWTEAFF | TGTGCCAGCAGCCTCGGGGTTTGGACTGAAGCTTTCTTT
TRBJ2-5 | - | TRBD2 | TRBV7-9 | CASNSLTSGDEETQYF | TGTGCCAGCAACTCTCTGACTAGCGGGGACGAAGAGACCCAGTACTTC
TRBJ2-3 | - | TRBD2 | TRBV9 | CASSVSGRAGADTQYF | TGTGCCAGCAGCGTTAGCGGGAGGGCCGGGGCAGATACGCAGTATTTT
TRBJ1-6 | - | TRBD1 | TRBV30 | CAWSLTGTGPSPLHF | TGTGCCTGGAGTCTCACCGGGACAGGGCCCTCACCCCTCCACTTT
TRBJ2-3 | - | - | TRBV10-3 | CAISEQGGTSTDTQYF | TGTGCCATCAGTGAGCAAGGGGGAACTAGCACAGATACGCAGTATTTT
TRBJ1-4 | - | - | TRBV27 | CASRPVIGGALSPNEKLFF | TGTGCCAGCAGGCCCGTTATTGGAGGGGCGCTTTCACCTAATGAAAAACTGTTTTTT
TRBJ2-1 | - | - | TRBV5-1 | CASSFRTGDYNEQFF | TGCGCCAGCAGCTTTCGCACAGGTGATTACAATGAGCAGTTCTTC
TRBJ1-4 | - | - | TRBV6-5 | CASSSPGAVKLFF | TGTGCCAGCAGTAGTCCCGGTGCGGTAAAACTGTTTTTT
TRBJ2-2 | - | - | TRBV19 | CASSIRRTGELFF | TGTGCCAGTAGTATAAGAAGGACTGGGGAGCTGTTTTTT
TRBJ1-2 | - | - | TRBV7-2 | CASSFSGNGYTF | TGTGCCAGCAGCTTTTCAGGGAATGGCTACACCTTC
TRBJ1-4 | once | TRBD1 | TRBV7-6 | CASSLGGGGEKLFF | TGTGCCAGCAGCTTAGGAGGGGGCGGTGAAAAACTGTTTTTT
TRBJ1-2 | - | - | TRBV10-2 | CASSDPRSYNYGYTF | TGCGCCAGCAGTGACCCCAGATCGTATAACTATGGCTACACCTTC
TRBJ2-3 | - | TRBD1 | TRBV5-4 | CASSLAGTGTDTQYF | TGTGCCAGCAGCTTGGCCGGGACAGGCACAGATACGCAGTATTTT
TRBJ2-2 | - | - | TRBV6-5 | CASFALQNTGELFF | TGTGCCAGCTTTGCACTGCAGAACACCGGGGAGCTGTTTTTT
TRBJ1-1 | - | TRBD1 | TRBV5-5 | CASSLVVSGQMNTEAFF | TGTGCCAGCAGCTTGGTCGTTTCGGGACAGATGAACACTGAAGCTTTCTTT
TRBJ2-7 | - | - | TRBV7-9 | CASSSPKASSYEQYF | TGTGCCAGCAGCTCCCCGAAAGCAAGCTCCTACGAGCAGTACTTC
TRBJ2-2 | - | - | TRBV29-1 | CSAWRSRTGELFF | TGCAGCGCTTGGAGGAGCCGCACCGGGGAGCTGTTTTTT
TRBJ1-1 | few | - | TRBV5-4 | CASSLFSGVTEAFF | TGTGCCAGCAGCTTGTTTTCGGGGGTCACTGAAGCTTTCTTT
TRBJ1-2 | - | TRBD1 | TRBV27 | CASTKGTDYGYTF | TGTGCCAGCACCAAGGGGACAGACTATGGCTACACCTTC
TRBJ2-6 | - | - | TRBV6-1 | CASSESQTGANVLTF | TGTGCCAGCAGTGAATCGCAGACTGGGGCCAACGTCCTGACTTTC
TRBJ2-7 | - | - | TRBV2 | CASSPGQSGVSYEQYF | TGTGCCAGCAGCCCCGGACAGTCTGGCGTCTCCTACGAGCAGTACTTC
TRBJ1-2 | few | - | TRBV20-1 | CSARDRGSYTF | TGCAGTGCTAGAGATCGAGGGAGCTACACCTTC
TRBJ2-1 | - | - | TRBV30 | CAWSRVTNEQFF | TGTGCCTGGAGCAGAGTGACAAATGAGCAGTTCTTC
TRBJ2-7 | - | - | TRBV18 | CASSPGQTTYEQYF | TGTGCCAGCTCACCGGGACAAACTACCTACGAGCAGTACTTC
TRBJ2-5 | - | TRBD2 | TRBV7-9 | CASSLRLAGEQETQYF | TGTGCCAGCAGCTTGCGACTAGCGGGGGAACAAGAGACCCAGTACTTC
TRBJ1-2 | - | - | TRBV2 | CASSLQATGYGYTF | TGTGCCAGCAGCCTGCAGGCCACAGGTTATGGCTACACCTTC
TRBJ2-7 | - | TRBD1 | TRBV6-5 | CASSSRDRSIIEQYF | TGTGCCAGCAGTTCCCGGGACAGGTCTATCATCGAGCAGTACTTC
TRBJ2-5 | - | - | TRBV5-4 | CASSLGGGKQETQYF | TGTGCCAGCAGCTTGGGGGGGGGCAAACAAGAGACCCAGTACTTC
TRBJ1-5 | - | - | TRBV9 | CASSVGESNQPQHF | TGTGCCAGCAGCGTAGGGGAGAGCAATCAGCCCCAGCATTTT
TRBJ2-7 | - | - | TRBV19 | CASSIAIQGYSPELYEQYF | TGTGCCAGTAGTATAGCAATCCAGGGGTATTCCCCTGAACTCTACGAGCAGTACTTC
TRBJ2-3 | - | - | TRBV6-5 | CASSYIPGEDTQYF | TGTGCCAGCAGTTACATTCCGGGTGAAGATACGCAGTATTTT
TRBJ2-1 | - | - | TRBV27 | CASSFEDSSYNEQFF | TGTGCCAGCAGTTTTGAGGATAGCTCCTACAATGAGCAGTTCTTC
TRBJ2-2 | - | TRBD1 | TRBV10-3 | CAISDLTGLAGELFF | TGTGCCATCAGTGATTTGACAGGGCTAGCCGGGGAGCTGTTTTTT
TRBJ2-3 | - | - | TRBV13 | CASTGGQSADTQYF | TGTGCCAGCACCGGGGGACAGTCGGCAGATACGCAGTATTTT
TRBJ1-1 | - | TRBD1 | TRBV16 | CASSPDRAGYTEAFF | TGTGCCAGCAGCCCTGACAGGGCTGGGTACACTGAAGCTTTCTTT
TRBJ2-3 | - | TRBD2 | TRBV5-1 | CASSFIAGASTDTQYF | TGCGCCAGCAGCTTTATAGCGGGGGCTAGCACAGATACGCAGTATTTT
TRBJ2-1 | - | - | TRBV2 | CASTEGGGVGQFF | TGTGCCAGCACAGAGGGAGGGGGGGTAGGGCAGTTCTTC
TRBJ1-2 | - | TRBD1 | TRBV5-1 | CASSADRVPGYTF | TGCGCCAGCAGCGCAGACAGGGTTCCTGGCTACACCTTC
TRBJ2-7 | - | TRBD1 | TRBV5-4 | CASSGNRDSLYEQYF | TGTGCCAGCAGCGGGAACCGGGACAGCCTCTACGAGCAGTACTTC
TRBJ2-7 | - | - | TRBV6-5 | CASSYSWQGSYEQYF | TGTGCCAGCAGTTACTCGTGGCAGGGCTCCTACGAGCAGTACTTC
TRBJ1-2 | - | TRBD1 | TRBV2 | CARGQAYYGYTF | TGTGCCAGGGGACAGGCGTACTATGGCTACACCTTC